The entry below describes one T cell receptor (beta chain). This specimen belongs to a study of blood T cell repertoires in COVID-19. Repertoires were generated with immunoSEQ multiplex PCR, while TCRdb's copy carries only in-frame clones and drops some. The sample lists around 65,000 clones; approximately 80% were seen once. This CDR3 is 19 amino acids long. V shed 4 bases and J shed 0 bases, with 19 bases lying between them. The V gene's germline CDR1 is LGHNA and CDR2 YNFKEQ. This chain connects TRBV4-2 to TRBJ1-6, with D tentatively TRBD1 (6 bases). This sequence was found in a woman between 45 and 65 years old with active or convalescent COVID-19. Material: peripheral blood. CDR3 nucleotide sequence: TGTGCCAGCAGCCCCATCCCAACAGGGTCGAGCTCCTATAATTCACCCCTCCACTTT. Residues: CASSPIPTGSSSYNSPLHF.